A selection of T cell receptor beta chains follows, all from one sample in a study of cytomegalovirus exposure and HLA in healthy donors. TCRdb keeps only in-frame clones here, not all; method: immunoSEQ multiplex PCR. The data show just over 200,000 clones, roughly three quarters seen once. Sequenced sample: PBMCs. The source of these receptors is a man in his fifties or sixties in good health and CMV-seronegative. CDR3s include the opening cysteine and the closing phenylalanine or tryptophan. D genes are given only for firm matches. A clone size is listed for some rows: how often the clone was seen (once, few, many), or a class if it is expanded.

D gene: NA; clone size: NA; J gene: TRBJ2-2; V gene: TRBV21-1; CDR3 protein: CASRKGSGETGELFF; CDR3 DNA: TGTGCCAGTCGTAAGGGGTCGGGAGAGACCGGGGAGCTGTTTTTT
D gene: NA; clone size: once; J gene: TRBJ2-2; V gene: TRBV19; CDR3 protein: CASSIKRETAIGELFF; CDR3 DNA: TGTGCCAGTAGTATTAAGAGGGAAACCGCTATCGGGGAGCTGTTTTTT
D gene: TRBD2; clone size: NA; J gene: TRBJ2-1; V gene: TRBV5-1; CDR3 protein: CASSLASGRIPEQFF; CDR3 DNA: TGCGCCAGCAGCTTGGCTAGCGGGAGAATTCCTGAGCAGTTCTTC
D gene: TRBD2; clone size: NA; J gene: TRBJ2-1; V gene: TRBV7-3; CDR3 protein: CASKREGPREDNEQFF; CDR3 DNA: TGTGCCAGCAAGAGGGAGGGCCCTCGTGAGGACAATGAGCAGTTCTTC
D gene: NA; clone size: NA; J gene: TRBJ2-7; V gene: TRBV18; CDR3 protein: CATPTYEQYF; CDR3 DNA: TGTGCCACCCCAACCTACGAGCAGTACTTC
D gene: TRBD2; clone size: once; J gene: TRBJ2-3; V gene: TRBV7-2; CDR3 protein: CASSLEGLAGFTDTQYF; CDR3 DNA: TGTGCCAGCAGCCTAGAGGGACTAGCGGGGTTCACAGATACGCAGTATTTT
D gene: TRBD1; clone size: NA; J gene: TRBJ1-1; V gene: TRBV4-1; CDR3 protein: CASSQPNYRGDTEAFF; CDR3 DNA: TGCGCCAGCAGCCAACCTAACTACAGGGGAGACACTGAAGCTTTCTTT
D gene: TRBD2; clone size: NA; J gene: TRBJ2-1; V gene: TRBV6-4; CDR3 protein: CASSAHRLAGVNEQFF; CDR3 DNA: TGTGCCAGCAGTGCCCACAGGCTAGCGGGAGTCAATGAGCAGTTCTTC
D gene: NA; clone size: NA; J gene: TRBJ1-2; V gene: TRBV25-1; CDR3 protein: CASSGGVSVGTSNYGYTF; CDR3 DNA: TGTGCCAGCAGTGGTGGGGTCTCCGTAGGGACTTCTAACTATGGCTACACCTTC
D gene: NA; clone size: NA; J gene: TRBJ1-4; V gene: TRBV29-1; CDR3 protein: CSVLGQLNEKLFF; CDR3 DNA: TGCAGCGTTCTGGGACAATTAAATGAAAAACTGTTTTTT
D gene: TRBD1; clone size: NA; J gene: TRBJ2-2; V gene: TRBV6-6; CDR3 protein: CASSYRTGATGELFF; CDR3 DNA: TGTGCCAGCAGTTACCGGACAGGGGCTACCGGGGAGCTGTTTTTT
D gene: TRBD1; clone size: NA; J gene: TRBJ1-2; V gene: TRBV27; CDR3 protein: CASSLGTGVINGYTF; CDR3 DNA: TGTGCCAGCAGTTTGGGGACAGGGGTGATTAATGGCTACACCTTC
D gene: TRBD2; clone size: NA; J gene: TRBJ2-3; V gene: TRBV10-1; CDR3 protein: CASSESLAGGTDTQYF; CDR3 DNA: TGCGCCAGCAGTGAGTCGCTAGCGGGAGGCACAGATACGCAGTATTTT
D gene: TRBD2; clone size: NA; J gene: TRBJ2-7; V gene: TRBV5-1; CDR3 protein: CASSFGTSGNYEQYF; CDR3 DNA: TGCGCCAGCAGCTTTGGGACTAGCGGGAACTACGAGCAGTACTTC
D gene: TRBD1; clone size: NA; J gene: TRBJ1-2; V gene: TRBV27; CDR3 protein: CASSLSRDRGYGYTF; CDR3 DNA: TGTGCCAGCAGTTTAAGCCGGGACAGGGGTTATGGCTACACCTTC
D gene: TRBD1; clone size: few; J gene: TRBJ2-1; V gene: TRBV29-1; CDR3 protein: CSVPGQGENEQFF; CDR3 DNA: TGCAGCGTCCCGGGACAGGGTGAGAATGAGCAGTTCTTC
D gene: NA; clone size: NA; J gene: TRBJ2-7; V gene: TRBV5-4; CDR3 protein: CASSLGGRGHEQYF; CDR3 DNA: TGTGCCAGCAGCTTGGGGGGCAGGGGCCACGAGCAGTACTTC
D gene: TRBD1; clone size: NA; J gene: TRBJ2-7; V gene: TRBV15; CDR3 protein: CAIGQGIYEQYF; CDR3 DNA: TGTGCCATTGGACAGGGGATCTACGAGCAGTACTTC
D gene: NA; clone size: once; J gene: TRBJ2-4; V gene: TRBV4-2; CDR3 protein: CASSQDLEGAKNIQYF; CDR3 DNA: TGTGCCAGCAGCCAAGATCTGGAGGGAGCCAAAAACATTCAGTACTTC
D gene: NA; clone size: NA; J gene: TRBJ1-1; V gene: TRBV7-9; CDR3 protein: CASSPRSEGNTEAFF; CDR3 DNA: TGTGCCAGCAGCCCCAGGAGCGAGGGGAACACTGAAGCTTTCTTT
D gene: NA; clone size: once; J gene: TRBJ2-7; V gene: TRBV9; CDR3 protein: CASSVGASLGHEQYF; CDR3 DNA: TGTGCCAGCAGCGTAGGGGCTAGCCTAGGACACGAGCAGTACTTC
D gene: TRBD1; clone size: NA; J gene: TRBJ2-2; V gene: TRBV7-3; CDR3 protein: CASSSGQATGELFF; CDR3 DNA: TGTGCCAGCAGCTCGGGACAGGCGACCGGGGAGCTGTTTTTT
D gene: NA; clone size: NA; J gene: TRBJ1-2; V gene: TRBV5-1; CDR3 protein: CASSLGTEPARYTF; CDR3 DNA: TGCGCCAGCAGCTTGGGGACAGAACCCGCTCGCTACACCTTC
D gene: NA; clone size: once; J gene: TRBJ2-2; V gene: TRBV18; CDR3 protein: CASSRREFEYTGELFF; CDR3 DNA: TGTGCCAGCTCAAGGAGGGAGTTTGAGTACACCGGGGAGCTGTTTTTT
D gene: TRBD2; clone size: NA; J gene: TRBJ2-3; V gene: TRBV7-8; CDR3 protein: CASSLGREGNTDTQYF; CDR3 DNA: TGTGCCAGCAGCTTAGGGCGGGAGGGAAACACAGATACGCAGTATTTT
D gene: NA; clone size: NA; J gene: TRBJ1-5; V gene: TRBV2; CDR3 protein: CASSEFLQHSNQPQHF; CDR3 DNA: TGTGCCAGCAGTGAGTTTTTACAGCATAGCAATCAGCCCCAGCATTTT
D gene: NA; clone size: NA; J gene: TRBJ1-2; V gene: TRBV6-1; CDR3 protein: CASRPVHGAQNGYTF; CDR3 DNA: TGTGCCAGCAGACCGGTACACGGAGCCCAGAATGGCTACACCTTC
D gene: NA; clone size: NA; J gene: TRBJ2-6; V gene: TRBV28; CDR3 protein: CATEGARGANVLTF; CDR3 DNA: TGTGCCACGGAGGGGGCGCGAGGGGCCAACGTCCTGACTTTC
D gene: NA; clone size: NA; J gene: TRBJ2-1; V gene: TRBV5-1; CDR3 protein: CASSNSGAHNEQFF; CDR3 DNA: TGCGCCAGCAGTAATAGCGGAGCTCACAATGAGCAGTTCTTC
D gene: NA; clone size: NA; J gene: TRBJ1-3; V gene: TRBV5-1; CDR3 protein: CASSLDGSSGNTIYF; CDR3 DNA: TGCGCCAGCAGCTTGGATGGGAGCTCTGGAAACACCATATATTTT
D gene: TRBD1; clone size: few; J gene: TRBJ1-5; V gene: TRBV5-4; CDR3 protein: CASSQDGGTGGGNQPQHF; CDR3 DNA: TGCGCCAGCAGCCAAGATGGAGGGACAGGGGGCGGCAATCAGCCCCAGCATTTT
D gene: TRBD1; clone size: few; J gene: TRBJ1-2; V gene: TRBV2; CDR3 protein: CASTGQGRANYGYTF; CDR3 DNA: TGTGCCAGCACGGGACAGGGTAGAGCTAACTATGGCTACACCTTC
D gene: TRBD1; clone size: NA; J gene: TRBJ1-4; V gene: TRBV5-1; CDR3 protein: CASSPTGINEKLFF; CDR3 DNA: TGCGCCAGCAGCCCGACAGGGATTAATGAAAAACTGTTTTTT
D gene: NA; clone size: NA; J gene: TRBJ2-1; V gene: TRBV27; CDR3 protein: CASSGGGRGTLVSYNEQFF; CDR3 DNA: TGTGCCAGCAGTGGGGGGGGCAGGGGAACCTTGGTATCCTACAATGAGCAGTTCTTC
D gene: NA; clone size: NA; J gene: TRBJ2-7; V gene: TRBV30; CDR3 protein: CAWSVQGLEQYF; CDR3 DNA: TGTGCCTGGAGTGTGCAGGGCCTCGAGCAGTACTTC
D gene: NA; clone size: NA; J gene: TRBJ2-2; V gene: TRBV29-1; CDR3 protein: CSVNIGELFF; CDR3 DNA: TGCAGCGTTAACATCGGGGAGCTGTTTTTT
D gene: TRBD2; clone size: NA; J gene: TRBJ2-3; V gene: TRBV6-5; CDR3 protein: CASRDGGRKTDTQYF; CDR3 DNA: TGTGCCAGCAGAGATGGCGGGAGAAAAACAGATACGCAGTATTTT
D gene: TRBD2; clone size: NA; J gene: TRBJ2-1; V gene: TRBV6-6; CDR3 protein: CASSPQAGAYNEQFF; CDR3 DNA: TGTGCCAGCAGCCCCCAAGCGGGGGCCTACAATGAGCAGTTCTTC
D gene: NA; clone size: NA; J gene: TRBJ1-1; V gene: TRBV6-5; CDR3 protein: CASTPRTQGTEAFF; CDR3 DNA: TGTGCCAGCACACCTCGTACGCAGGGCACTGAAGCTTTCTTT
D gene: NA; clone size: NA; J gene: TRBJ2-1; V gene: TRBV4-1; CDR3 protein: CASSQLTGRTYNEQFF; CDR3 DNA: TGCGCCAGCAGCCAACTGACAGGTAGGACCTACAATGAGCAGTTCTTC
D gene: NA; clone size: NA; J gene: TRBJ2-1; V gene: TRBV30; CDR3 protein: CAWSPDSLEQFF; CDR3 DNA: TGTGCCTGGAGTCCCGACAGTCTTGAGCAGTTCTTC
D gene: TRBD2; clone size: NA; J gene: TRBJ2-7; V gene: TRBV7-3; CDR3 protein: CASSLSAGTSGSIGEQYF; CDR3 DNA: TGTGCCAGCAGCTTATCGGCTGGGACTAGCGGGTCCATCGGCGAGCAGTACTTC
D gene: TRBD2; clone size: NA; J gene: TRBJ2-3; V gene: TRBV7-9; CDR3 protein: CSSSAGRRERTDTQYF; CDR3 DNA: TGTTCCAGCAGCGCCGGGAGGCGGGAACGCACAGATACGCAGTATTTT
D gene: NA; clone size: NA; J gene: TRBJ1-6; V gene: TRBV2; CDR3 protein: CASSGQSFGSPLHF; CDR3 DNA: TGTGCCAGCAGTGGACAGTCTTTCGGTTCACCCCTCCACTTT
D gene: NA; clone size: NA; J gene: TRBJ2-1; V gene: TRBV6-5; CDR3 protein: CASSTQGYPYNEQFF; CDR3 DNA: TGTGCCAGCAGTACACAGGGATACCCCTACAATGAGCAGTTCTTC
D gene: NA; clone size: NA; J gene: TRBJ1-2; V gene: TRBV9; CDR3 protein: CASSGGATLSANYGYTF; CDR3 DNA: TGTGCCAGCAGTGGCGGGGCGACCCTCTCCGCTAACTATGGCTACACCTTC
D gene: TRBD2; clone size: NA; J gene: TRBJ2-3; V gene: TRBV5-1; CDR3 protein: CASSLRTSGITDTQYF; CDR3 DNA: TGCGCCAGCAGCCTCAGAACTAGCGGGATCACAGATACGCAGTATTTT
D gene: NA; clone size: NA; J gene: TRBJ2-3; V gene: TRBV19; CDR3 protein: CASSIGVLAWDGGTDTQYF; CDR3 DNA: TGTGCCAGTAGTATTGGGGTCCTAGCGTGGGATGGCGGCACAGATACGCAGTATTTT
D gene: TRBD1; clone size: once; J gene: TRBJ1-3; V gene: TRBV5-1; CDR3 protein: CASSLERGPGNTIYF; CDR3 DNA: TGCGCCAGCAGCTTGGAGAGGGGGCCCGGAAACACCATATATTTT
D gene: NA; clone size: NA; J gene: TRBJ2-1; V gene: TRBV7-2; CDR3 protein: CASSLGGAGQSSYNEQFF; CDR3 DNA: TGTGCCAGCAGCTTAGGAGGAGCGGGACAAAGCTCCTACAATGAGCAGTTCTTC